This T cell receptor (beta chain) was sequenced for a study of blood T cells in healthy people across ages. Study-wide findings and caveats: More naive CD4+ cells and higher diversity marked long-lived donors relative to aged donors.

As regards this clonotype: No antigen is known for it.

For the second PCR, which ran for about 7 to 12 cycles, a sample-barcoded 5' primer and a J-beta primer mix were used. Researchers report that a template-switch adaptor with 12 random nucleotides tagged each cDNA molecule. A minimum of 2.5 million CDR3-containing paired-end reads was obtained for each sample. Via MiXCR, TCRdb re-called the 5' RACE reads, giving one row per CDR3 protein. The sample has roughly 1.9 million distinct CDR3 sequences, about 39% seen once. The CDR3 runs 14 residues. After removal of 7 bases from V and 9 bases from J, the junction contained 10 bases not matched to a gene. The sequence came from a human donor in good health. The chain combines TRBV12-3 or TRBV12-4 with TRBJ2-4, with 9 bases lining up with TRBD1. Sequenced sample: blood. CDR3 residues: CASTQGARQGIQYF. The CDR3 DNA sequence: TGTGCCAGCACACAGGGGGCCCGTCAGGGCATTCAGTACTTC.